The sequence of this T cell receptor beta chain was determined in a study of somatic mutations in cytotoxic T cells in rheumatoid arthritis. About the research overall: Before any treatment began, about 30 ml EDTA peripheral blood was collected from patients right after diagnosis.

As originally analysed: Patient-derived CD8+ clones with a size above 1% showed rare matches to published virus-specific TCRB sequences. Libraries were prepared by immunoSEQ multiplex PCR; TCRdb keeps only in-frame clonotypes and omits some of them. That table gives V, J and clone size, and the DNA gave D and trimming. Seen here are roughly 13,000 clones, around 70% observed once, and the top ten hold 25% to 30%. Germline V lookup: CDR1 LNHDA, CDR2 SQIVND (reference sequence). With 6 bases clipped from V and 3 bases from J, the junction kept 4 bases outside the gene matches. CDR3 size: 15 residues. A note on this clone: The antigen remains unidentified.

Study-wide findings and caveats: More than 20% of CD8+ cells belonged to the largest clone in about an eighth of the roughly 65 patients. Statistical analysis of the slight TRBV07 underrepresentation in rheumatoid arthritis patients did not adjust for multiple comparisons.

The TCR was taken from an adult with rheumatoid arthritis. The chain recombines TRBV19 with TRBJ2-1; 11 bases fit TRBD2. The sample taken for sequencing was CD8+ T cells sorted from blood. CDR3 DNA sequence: TGTGCCAGTAGCCTGACTAGCGGGGACTACAATGAGCAGTTCTTC. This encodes CASSLTSGDYNEQFF.